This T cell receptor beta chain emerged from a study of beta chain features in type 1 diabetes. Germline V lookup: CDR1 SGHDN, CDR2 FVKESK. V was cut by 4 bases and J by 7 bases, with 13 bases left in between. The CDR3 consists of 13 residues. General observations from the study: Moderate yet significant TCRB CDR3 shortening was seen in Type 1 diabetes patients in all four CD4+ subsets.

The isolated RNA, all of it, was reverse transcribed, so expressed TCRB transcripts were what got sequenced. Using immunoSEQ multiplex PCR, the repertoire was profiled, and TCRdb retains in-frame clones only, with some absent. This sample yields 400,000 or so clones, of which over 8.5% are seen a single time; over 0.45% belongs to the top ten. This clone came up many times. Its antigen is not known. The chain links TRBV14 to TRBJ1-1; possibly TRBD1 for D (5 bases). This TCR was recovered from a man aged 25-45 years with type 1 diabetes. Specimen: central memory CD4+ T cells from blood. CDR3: CASSPRVVGEAFF. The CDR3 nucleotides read TGTGCCAGCAGCCCCAGGGTGGTCGGTGAAGCTTTCTTT.